This T cell receptor (beta chain) comes out of a study of OX40 agonist ivuxolimab in advanced cancers. Germline V gene data show CDR1 as LGHNA and CDR2 as YNFKEQ. Deletions cut 1 base from V and 0 bases from J, with 10 bases between. The CDR3 extends over 16 amino acids. Libraries were prepared by immunoSEQ multiplex PCR; TCRdb keeps only in-frame clonotypes and omits some of them. The sample lists 90,000 or so clones, approximately 92% occurring once. This chain links TRBV4-2 with TRBJ1-5, with TRBD1 as a possible D gene (5 bases). Sample: CD4+ or CD8+ T cells sorted from blood, taken in a trial of the OX40 agonist ivuxolimab. The source is an adult with an advanced solid tumor such as melanoma, head and neck, liver or kidney cancer. This CDR3 reads CASSQGPQGSNQPQHF. For the CDR3, the DNA is TGTGCCAGCAGCCAAGGTCCCCAGGGTAGCAATCAGCCCCAGCATTTT.